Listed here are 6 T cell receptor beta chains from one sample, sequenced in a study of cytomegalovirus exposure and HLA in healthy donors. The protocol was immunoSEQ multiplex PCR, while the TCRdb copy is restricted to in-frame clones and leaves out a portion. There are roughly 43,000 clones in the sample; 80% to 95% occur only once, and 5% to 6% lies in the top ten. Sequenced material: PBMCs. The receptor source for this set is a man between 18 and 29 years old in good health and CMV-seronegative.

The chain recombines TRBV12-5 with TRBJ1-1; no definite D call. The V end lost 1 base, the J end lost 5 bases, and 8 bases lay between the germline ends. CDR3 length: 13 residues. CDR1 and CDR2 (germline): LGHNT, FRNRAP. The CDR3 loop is CASGLAAGTEAFF. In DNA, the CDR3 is TGTGCTAGTGGTTTGGCCGCGGGGACTGAAGCTTTCTTT. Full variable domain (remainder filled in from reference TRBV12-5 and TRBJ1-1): DARVTQTPRHKVTEMGQEVTMRCQPILGHNTVFWYRQTMMQGLELLAYFRNRAPLDDSGMPKDRFSAEMPDATLATLKIQPSEPRDSAVYFCASGLAAGTEAFFGQGTRLTVV.

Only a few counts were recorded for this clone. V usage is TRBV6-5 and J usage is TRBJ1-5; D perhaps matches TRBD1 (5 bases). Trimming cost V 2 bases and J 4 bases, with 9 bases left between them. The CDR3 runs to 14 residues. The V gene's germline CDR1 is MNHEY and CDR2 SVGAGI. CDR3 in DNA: TGTGCCAGCAGTTACGGGGCAGGGAATCAGCCCCAGCATTTT. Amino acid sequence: CASSYGAGNQPQHF.

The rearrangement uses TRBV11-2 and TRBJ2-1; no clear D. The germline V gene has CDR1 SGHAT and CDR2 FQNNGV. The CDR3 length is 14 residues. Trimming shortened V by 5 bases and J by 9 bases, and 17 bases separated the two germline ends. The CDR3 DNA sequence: TGTGCCAGCAGCGCCCTCTCTAGAATTTTTGAGCAGTTCTTC. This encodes CASSALSRIFEQFF. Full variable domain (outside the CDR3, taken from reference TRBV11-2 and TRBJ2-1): EAGVAQSPRYKIIEKRQSVAFWCNPISGHATLYWYQQILGQGPKLLIQFQNNGVVDDSQLPKDRFSAERLKGVDSTLKIQPAKLEDSAVYLCASSALSRIFEQFFGPGTRLTVL.

The CDR3 reads CASSLVVGNTIYF. DNA for the CDR3: TGTGCCAGCAGCTTGGTCGTCGGAAACACCATATATTTT. V is TRBV5-6 and J is TRBJ1-3; no clear D. V was trimmed by 0 bases and J by 4 bases, leaving 5 bases between them. Germline CDR1 is SGHDT and CDR2 is YYEEEE. CDR3 size: 13 residues.

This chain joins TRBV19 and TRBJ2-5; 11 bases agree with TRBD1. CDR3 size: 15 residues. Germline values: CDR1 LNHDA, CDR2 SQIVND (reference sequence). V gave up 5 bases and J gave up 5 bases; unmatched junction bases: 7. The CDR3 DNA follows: TGTGCCAGTAGTTCCGGGACAGGGGGAACTGAGACCCAGTACTTC. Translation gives CASSSGTGGTETQYF.

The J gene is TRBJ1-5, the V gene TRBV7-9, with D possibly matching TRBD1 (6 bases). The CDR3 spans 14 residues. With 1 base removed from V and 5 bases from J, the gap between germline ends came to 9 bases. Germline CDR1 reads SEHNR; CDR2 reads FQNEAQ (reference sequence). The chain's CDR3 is CASSLGPGDQPQHF. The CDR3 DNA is TGTGCCAGCAGCTTAGGGCCAGGGGATCAGCCCCAGCATTTT. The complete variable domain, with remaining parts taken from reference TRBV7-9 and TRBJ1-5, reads DTGVSQNPRHKITKRGQNVTFRCDPISEHNRLYWYRQTLGQGPEFLTYFQNEAQLEKSRLLSDRFSAERPKGSFSTLEIQRTEQGDSAMYLCASSLGPGDQPQHFGDGTRLSIL.